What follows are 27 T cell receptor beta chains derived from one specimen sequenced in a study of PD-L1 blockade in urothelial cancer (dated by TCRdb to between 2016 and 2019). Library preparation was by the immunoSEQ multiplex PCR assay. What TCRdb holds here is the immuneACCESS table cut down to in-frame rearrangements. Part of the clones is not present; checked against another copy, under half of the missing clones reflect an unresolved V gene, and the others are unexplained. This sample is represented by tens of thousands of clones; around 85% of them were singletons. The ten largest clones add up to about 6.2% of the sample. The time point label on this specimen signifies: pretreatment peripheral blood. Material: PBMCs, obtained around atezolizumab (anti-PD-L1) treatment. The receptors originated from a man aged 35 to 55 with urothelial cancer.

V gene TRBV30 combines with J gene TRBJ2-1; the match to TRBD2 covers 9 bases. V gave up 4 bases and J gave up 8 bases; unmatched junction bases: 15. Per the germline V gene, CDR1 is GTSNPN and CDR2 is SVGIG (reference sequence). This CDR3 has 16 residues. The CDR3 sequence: CAWKRGRARARDEQFF. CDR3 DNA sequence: TGTGCCTGGAAACGCGGGAGGGCCAGGGCACGGGATGAGCAGTTCTTC.

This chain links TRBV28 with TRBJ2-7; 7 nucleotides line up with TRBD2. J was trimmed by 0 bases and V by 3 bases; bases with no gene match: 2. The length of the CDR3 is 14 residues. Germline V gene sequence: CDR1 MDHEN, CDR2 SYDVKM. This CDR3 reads CASSFQRDSYEQYF. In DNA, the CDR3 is TGTGCCAGCAGTTTTCAGCGGGACTCCTACGAGCAGTACTTC.

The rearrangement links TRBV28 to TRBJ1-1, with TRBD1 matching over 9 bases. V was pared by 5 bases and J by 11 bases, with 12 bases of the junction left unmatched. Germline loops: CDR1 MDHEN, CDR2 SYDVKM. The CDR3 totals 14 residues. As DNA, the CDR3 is TGTGCCAGCAGTGCCCTGGAACAGGGGGCGCGGGCTTTCTTT. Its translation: CASSALEQGARAFF.

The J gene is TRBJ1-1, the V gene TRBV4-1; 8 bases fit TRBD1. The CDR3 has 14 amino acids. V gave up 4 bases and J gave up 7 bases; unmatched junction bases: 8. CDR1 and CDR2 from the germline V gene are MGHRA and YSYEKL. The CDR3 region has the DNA TGCGCCAGCAGCCGAGACAGGGGTATCGATGAAGCTTTCTTT. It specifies CASSRDRGIDEAFF.

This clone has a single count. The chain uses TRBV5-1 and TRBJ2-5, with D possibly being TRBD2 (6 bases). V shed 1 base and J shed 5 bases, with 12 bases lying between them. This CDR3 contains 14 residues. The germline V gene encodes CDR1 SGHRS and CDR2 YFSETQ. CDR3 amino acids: CASSLSGTVETQYF. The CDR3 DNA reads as TGCGCCAGCAGCTTGTCCGGGACTGTGGAGACCCAGTACTTC.

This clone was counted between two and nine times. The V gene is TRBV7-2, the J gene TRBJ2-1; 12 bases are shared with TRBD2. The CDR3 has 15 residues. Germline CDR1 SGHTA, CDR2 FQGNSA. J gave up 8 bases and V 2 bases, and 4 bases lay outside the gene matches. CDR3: CASSLILAGGDEQFF. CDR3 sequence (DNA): TGTGCCAGCAGCTTAATACTAGCGGGAGGCGATGAGCAGTTCTTC.

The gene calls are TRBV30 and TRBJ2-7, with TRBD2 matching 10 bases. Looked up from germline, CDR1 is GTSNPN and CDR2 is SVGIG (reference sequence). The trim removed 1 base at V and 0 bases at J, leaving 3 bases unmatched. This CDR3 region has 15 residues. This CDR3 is CAWSASGRVSYEQYF. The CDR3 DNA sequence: TGTGCCTGGAGTGCCAGCGGGAGGGTCTCCTACGAGCAGTACTTC.

The DNA of the CDR3 is TGTGCCAGCACCGAGGACAGCTCTGGAAACACCATATATTTT. Its protein product is CASTEDSSGNTIYF. The chain joins TRBV7-2 to TRBJ1-3, with a possible D match to TRBD1 (6 bases). V dropped 7 bases and J dropped 0 bases, with 10 bases sitting between them. The CDR3 consists of 14 residues. From germline, CDR1 is SGHTA and CDR2 FQGNSA.

CDR3 bases: TGTGCCAGCTCACCGGGAGGCTCCTTCACAAACTACGAGCAGTACTTC. Residues: CASSPGGSFTNYEQYF. The rearrangement joins TRBV18 to TRBJ2-7, with D possibly being TRBD2 (6 bases). The V gene's germline CDR1 is KGHSH and CDR2 LQKENI. V was trimmed by 3 bases and J by 3 bases, leaving 18 bases between them. The CDR3 loop spans 16 amino acids.

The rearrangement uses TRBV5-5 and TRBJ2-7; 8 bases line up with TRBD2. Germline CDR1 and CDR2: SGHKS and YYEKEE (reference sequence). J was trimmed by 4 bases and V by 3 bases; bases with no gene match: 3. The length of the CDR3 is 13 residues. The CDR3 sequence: CASSWGLVYEQYF. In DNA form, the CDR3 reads TGTGCCAGCAGCTGGGGACTAGTATACGAGCAGTACTTC.

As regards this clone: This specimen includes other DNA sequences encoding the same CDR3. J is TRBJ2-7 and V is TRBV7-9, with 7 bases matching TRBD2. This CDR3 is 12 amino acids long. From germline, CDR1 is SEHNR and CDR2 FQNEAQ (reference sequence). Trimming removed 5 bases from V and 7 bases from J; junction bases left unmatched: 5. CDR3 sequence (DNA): TGTGCCAGCAGCCGACCGGGGGGAGAGCAGTACTTC. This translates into CASSRPGGEQYF. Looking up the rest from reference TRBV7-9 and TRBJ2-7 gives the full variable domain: DTGVSQNPRHKITKRGQNVTFRCDPISEHNRLYWYRQTLGQGPEFLTYFQNEAQLEKSRLLSDRFSAERPKGSFSTLEIQRTEQGDSAMYLCASSRPGGEQYFGPGTRLTVT.

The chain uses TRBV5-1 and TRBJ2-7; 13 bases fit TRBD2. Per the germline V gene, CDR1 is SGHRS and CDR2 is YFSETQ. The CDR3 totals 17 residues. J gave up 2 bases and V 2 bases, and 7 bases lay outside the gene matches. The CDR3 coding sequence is TGCGCCAGCAGCTTACGGCAGGGACTAGCGGGACCCTACGAGCAGTACTTC. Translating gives CASSLRQGLAGPYEQYF. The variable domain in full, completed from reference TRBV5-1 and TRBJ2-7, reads KAGVTQTPRYLIKTRGQQVTLSCSPISGHRSVSWYQQTPGQGLQFLFEYFSETQRNKGNFPGRFSGRQFSNSRSEMNVSTLELGDSALYLCASSLRQGLAGPYEQYFGPGTRLTVT.

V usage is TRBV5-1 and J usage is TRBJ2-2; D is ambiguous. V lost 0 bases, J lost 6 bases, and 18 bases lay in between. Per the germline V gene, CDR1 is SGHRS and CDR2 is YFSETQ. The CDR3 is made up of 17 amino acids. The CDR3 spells CASSLASSAVSAGELFF. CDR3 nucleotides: TGCGCCAGCAGCTTGGCCTCGAGTGCGGTTAGTGCCGGGGAGCTGTTTTTT.

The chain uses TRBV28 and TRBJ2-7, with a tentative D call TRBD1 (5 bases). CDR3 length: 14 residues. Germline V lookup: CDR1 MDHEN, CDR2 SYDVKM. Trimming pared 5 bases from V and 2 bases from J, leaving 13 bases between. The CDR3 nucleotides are TGTGCCAGCAGTGCCCGACAGCTTCCCTACGAGCAGTACTTC. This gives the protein CASSARQLPYEQYF.

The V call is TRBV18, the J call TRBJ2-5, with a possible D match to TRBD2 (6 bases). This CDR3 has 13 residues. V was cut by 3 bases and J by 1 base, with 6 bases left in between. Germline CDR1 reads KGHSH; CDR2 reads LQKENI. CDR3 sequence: CASSPGLQETQYF. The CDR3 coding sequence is TGTGCCAGCTCACCGGGACTCCAAGAGACCCAGTACTTC.

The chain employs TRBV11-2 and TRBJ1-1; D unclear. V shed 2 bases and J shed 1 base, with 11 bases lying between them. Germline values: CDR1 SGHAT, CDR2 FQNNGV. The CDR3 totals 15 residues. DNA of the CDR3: TGTGCCAGCAGCTTACAGGTCCGCAGGAACACTGAAGCTTTCTTT. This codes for CASSLQVRRNTEAFF. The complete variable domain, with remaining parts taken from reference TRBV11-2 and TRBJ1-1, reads EAGVAQSPRYKIIEKRQSVAFWCNPISGHATLYWYQQILGQGPKLLIQFQNNGVVDDSQLPKDRFSAERLKGVDSTLKIQPAKLEDSAVYLCASSLQVRRNTEAFFGQGTRLTVV.

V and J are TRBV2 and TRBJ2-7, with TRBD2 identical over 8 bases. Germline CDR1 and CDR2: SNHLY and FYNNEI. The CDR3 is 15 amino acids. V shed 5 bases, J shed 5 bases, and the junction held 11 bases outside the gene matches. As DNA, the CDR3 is TGTGCCAGCAGTAGAGACAGCGGGAGTATCAACGAGCAGTACTTC. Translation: CASSRDSGSINEQYF.

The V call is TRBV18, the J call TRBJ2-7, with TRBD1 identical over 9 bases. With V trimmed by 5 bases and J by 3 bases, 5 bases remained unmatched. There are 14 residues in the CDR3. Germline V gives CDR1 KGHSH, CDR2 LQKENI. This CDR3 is CASSSGTGHYEQYF. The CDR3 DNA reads TGTGCCAGCTCAAGCGGGACAGGGCACTACGAGCAGTACTTC.

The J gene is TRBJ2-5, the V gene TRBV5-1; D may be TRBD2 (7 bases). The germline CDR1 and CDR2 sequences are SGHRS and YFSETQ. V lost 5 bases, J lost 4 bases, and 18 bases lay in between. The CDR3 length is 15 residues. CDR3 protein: CASRVRLADRETQYF. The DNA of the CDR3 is TGCGCCAGCAGGGTCCGGCTAGCGGACAGAGAGACCCAGTACTTC.

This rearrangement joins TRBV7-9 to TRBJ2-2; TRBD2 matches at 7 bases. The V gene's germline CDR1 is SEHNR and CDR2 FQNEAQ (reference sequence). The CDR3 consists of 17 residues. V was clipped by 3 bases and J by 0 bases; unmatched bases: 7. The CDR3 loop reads CASSFPSGLANTGELFF. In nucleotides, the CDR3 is TGTGCCAGCAGCTTCCCTAGCGGACTCGCGAACACCGGGGAGCTGTTTTTT.

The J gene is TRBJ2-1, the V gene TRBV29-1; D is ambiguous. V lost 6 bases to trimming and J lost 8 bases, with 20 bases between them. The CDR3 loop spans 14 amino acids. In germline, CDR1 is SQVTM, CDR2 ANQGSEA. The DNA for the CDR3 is TGCAGCGTCATTCGCGGTCAGATCCGGGATGAGCAGTTCTTC. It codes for CSVIRGQIRDEQFF.

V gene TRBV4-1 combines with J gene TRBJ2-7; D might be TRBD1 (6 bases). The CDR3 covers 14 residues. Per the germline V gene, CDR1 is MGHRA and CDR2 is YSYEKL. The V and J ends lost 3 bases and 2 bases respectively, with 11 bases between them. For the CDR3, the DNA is TGCGCCAGCAGCCAGACAGGTCCCCCCTACGAGCAGTACTTC. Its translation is CASSQTGPPYEQYF.

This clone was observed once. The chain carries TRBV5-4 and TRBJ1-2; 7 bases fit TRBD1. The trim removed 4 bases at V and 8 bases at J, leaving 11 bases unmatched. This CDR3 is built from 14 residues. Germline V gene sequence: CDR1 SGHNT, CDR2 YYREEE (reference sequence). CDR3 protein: CASSNSRQGSGYTF. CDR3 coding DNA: TGTGCCAGCAGCAACAGTCGACAGGGAAGCGGCTACACCTTC.

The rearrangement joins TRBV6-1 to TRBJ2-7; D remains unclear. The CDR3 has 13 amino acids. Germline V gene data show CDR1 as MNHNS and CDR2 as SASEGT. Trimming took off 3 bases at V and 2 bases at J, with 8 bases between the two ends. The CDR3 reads CASSDNSAYEQYF. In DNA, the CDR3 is TGTGCCAGCAGTGATAACTCCGCCTACGAGCAGTACTTC.

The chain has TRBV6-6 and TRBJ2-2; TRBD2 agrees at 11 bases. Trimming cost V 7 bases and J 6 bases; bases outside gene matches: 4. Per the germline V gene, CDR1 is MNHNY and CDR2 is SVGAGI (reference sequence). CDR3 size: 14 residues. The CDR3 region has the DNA TGTGCCAGCATCCTACTAGCGGGAGCCGGGGAGCTGTTTTTT. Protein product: CASILLAGAGELFF.

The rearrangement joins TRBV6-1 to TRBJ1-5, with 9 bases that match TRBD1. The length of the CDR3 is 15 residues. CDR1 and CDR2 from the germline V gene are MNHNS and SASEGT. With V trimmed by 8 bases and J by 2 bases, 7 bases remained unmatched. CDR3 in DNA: TGTGCCAGCCACAGGGGGCTACTAGGCAATCAGCCCCAGCATTTT. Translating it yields CASHRGLLGNQPQHF.

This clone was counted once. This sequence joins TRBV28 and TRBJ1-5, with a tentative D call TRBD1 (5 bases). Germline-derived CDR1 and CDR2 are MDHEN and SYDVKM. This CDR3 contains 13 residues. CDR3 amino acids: CAANGGNNQPQHF. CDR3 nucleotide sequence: TGTGCAGCCAACGGGGGTAACAATCAGCCCCAGCATTTT.